These 15 T cell receptor beta chains came from one sample sequenced in a study of control samples from healthy donors and cancer patients. Using immunoSEQ multiplex PCR, the repertoire was profiled, and TCRdb retains in-frame clones only, with some absent. The table lists about 140,000 clones, roughly 92% of them singletons. The source material was blood. The receptors come from a man aged 25 to 45 in good health.

The V gene is TRBV5-4, the J gene TRBJ1-1, with TRBD1 matching over 8 bases. This CDR3 region has 15 residues. V lost 4 bases to trimming and J lost 1 base; unmatched junction nucleotides: 6. The germline V gene encodes CDR1 SGHNT and CDR2 YYREEE (reference sequence). CDR3 in amino acids: CASSLLDRGNTEAFF. The CDR3 nucleotides are TGTGCCAGCAGCCTTTTAGACAGGGGGAACACTGAAGCTTTCTTT.

For the CDR3, the DNA is TGTGCCAGCTCACCTGAACAGACAGCTATCGGCAATCAGCCCCAGCATTTT. Residues: CASSPEQTAIGNQPQHF. The chain uses TRBV18 and TRBJ1-5; tentatively, D is TRBD1 (5 bases). The CDR3 contains 17 residues. Between the trimmed V and J ends, which lost 3 bases and 2 bases, there was a span of 17 bases. Germline CDR1 KGHSH, CDR2 LQKENI.

The chain combines TRBV5-4 with TRBJ2-7; TRBD1 agrees at 10 bases. In germline, CDR1 is SGHNT, CDR2 YYREEE (reference sequence). J was trimmed by 0 bases and V by 2 bases; bases with no gene match: 2. CDR3 length: 15 residues. CDR3 region: CASSFGQGDSYEQYF. CDR3 nucleotides: TGTGCCAGCAGCTTCGGACAGGGGGACTCCTACGAGCAGTACTTC.

The sample holds a few counts of this clone. The V call is TRBV6-5, the J call TRBJ1-5, with 9 positions matching TRBD1. This CDR3 has 13 residues. Germline lookup yields CDR1 MNHEY and CDR2 SVGAGI. V was clipped by 10 bases and J by 5 bases; unmatched bases: 6. Here the CDR3 reads CATRTGEHQPQHF. In nucleotides, the CDR3 is TGTGCCACTAGGACAGGGGAACATCAGCCCCAGCATTTT.

The chain has TRBV9 and TRBJ2-7; TRBD2 agrees at 9 bases. The CDR3 covers 15 residues. Germline V gives CDR1 SGDLS, CDR2 YYNGEE. J was trimmed by 3 bases and V by 0 bases; bases with no gene match: 4. The CDR3 DNA is TGTGCCAGCAGCGTAGATCAGCGGGAGGTCTACGAGCAGTACTTC. Its translation: CASSVDQREVYEQYF.

The chain employs TRBV19 and TRBJ2-3; D is perhaps TRBD2 (6 bases). Germline V gene sequence: CDR1 LNHDA, CDR2 SQIVND (reference sequence). CDR3 size: 15 residues. The V end lost 3 bases, the J end lost 3 bases, and 13 bases lay between the germline ends. The CDR3 coding sequence is TGTGCCAGTAGTATTGTTACGGCGGGAACAGATACGCAGTATTTT. Translation: CASSIVTAGTDTQYF.

This clone appeared once. V is TRBV6-1 and J is TRBJ1-2; D is unclear. The CDR3 is 14 amino acids. The ends were cut back, 2 bases at V and 1 base at J, with 8 bases in the middle. CDR1 is MNHNS and CDR2 is SASEGT in the germline V gene. The CDR3 DNA follows: TGTGCCAGCAGTGAAAGATTGGGTAACTATGGCTACACCTTC. Translating gives CASSERLGNYGYTF.

The gene calls are TRBV11-2 and TRBJ1-5, with D tentatively TRBD1 (6 bases). Trimming took off 4 bases at V and 4 bases at J, with 8 bases between the two ends. Germline loops: CDR1 SGHAT, CDR2 FQNNGV. The CDR3 has 13 residues. CDR3 sequence (DNA): TGTGCCAGCAGCTGGCAGGGGAATCAGCCCCAGCATTTT. Translated: CASSWQGNQPQHF.

The chain joins TRBV18 to TRBJ2-3, with TRBD1 as a possible D gene (5 bases). Germline V gives CDR1 KGHSH, CDR2 LQKENI. The CDR3 extends over 11 amino acids. Trimming removed 6 bases from V and 6 bases from J, with 7 bases in between. The CDR3 reads CASSRVDTQYF. Here the CDR3 DNA reads TGTGCCAGCTCCAGGGTCGATACGCAGTATTTT.

In this sample, this clone turned up once. The chain combines TRBV7-3 with TRBJ2-2; 9 positions agree with TRBD1. Germline CDR1 reads SGHTA; CDR2 reads FQGTGA. Trimming removed 5 bases from V and 7 bases from J; junction bases left unmatched: 8. The length of the CDR3 is 15 residues. The DNA for the CDR3 is TGTGCCAGCAGCGGAAACAGGGGGCTGGGCGGGGAGCTGTTTTTT. Residues: CASSGNRGLGGELFF. Full variable domain (rest looked up from reference TRBV7-3 and TRBJ2-2): GAGVSQTPSNKVTEKGKYVELRCDPISGHTALYWYRQSLGQGPEFLIYFQGTGAADDSGLPNDRFFAVRPEGSVSTLKIQRTERGDSAVYLCASSGNRGLGGELFFGEGSRLTVL.

The rearrangement joins TRBV28 to TRBJ2-7; possible D gene TRBD1, 6 bases. The CDR3 totals 12 residues. Germline CDR1 and CDR2: MDHEN and SYDVKM. V gave up 4 bases and J gave up 13 bases, with 17 bases separating them. CDR3 sequence: CASSSGQPANYF. CDR3 in DNA: TGTGCCAGCAGTTCCGGACAGCCCGCGAATTACTTC.

The genes are TRBV14 and TRBJ1-1; 8 bases are shared with TRBD1. Germline trimming cut 2 bases from V and 5 bases from J; bases unmatched to any gene: 7. The CDR3 contains 15 residues. CDR1 and CDR2 from the germline V gene are SGHDN and FVKESK. DNA for the CDR3: TGTGCCAGCAGCCAACCGACAGGGGAGTGGACTGAAGCTTTCTTT. Its protein product is CASSQPTGEWTEAFF.

CDR3 residues: CASSLIRPGTEAFF. In DNA, the CDR3 is TGTGCCAGCAGTTTAATTCGGCCGGGTACTGAAGCTTTCTTT. The chain uses TRBV28 and TRBJ1-1; D is uncertain. The germline V gene encodes CDR1 MDHEN and CDR2 SYDVKM. V lost 2 bases and J 5 bases, leaving 12 bases between the germline ends. This CDR3 region has 14 residues.

V and J are TRBV9 and TRBJ2-1; D unresolved. The CDR3 spans 11 residues. CDR1 is SGDLS, CDR2 YYNGEE, per germline. The germline V and J ends were trimmed by 2 bases and 8 bases, with 5 bases remaining between them. The CDR3 is CASSVAYEQFF. CDR3 DNA sequence: TGTGCCAGCAGCGTCGCATATGAGCAGTTCTTC.

This chain connects TRBV5-4 to TRBJ2-3; D is undetermined. This CDR3 is built from 14 residues. Germline V CDR1 and CDR2: SGHNT, YYREEE (reference sequence). V was clipped by 4 bases and J by 2 bases, with 11 bases between them. CDR3 sequence reads: CASSPRRNTDTQYF. In DNA form, the CDR3 reads TGTGCCAGCAGCCCAAGACGAAACACAGATACGCAGTATTTT. Based on the CDR3 plus reference TRBV5-4 and TRBJ2-3, the full variable domain is ETGVTQSPTHLIKTRGQQVTLRCSSQSGHNTVSWYQQALGQGPQFIFQYYREEENGRGNFPPRFSGLQFPNYSSELNVNALELDDSALYLCASSPRRNTDTQYFGPGTRLTVL.